The sequence of this TCR beta chain was determined in a study of vaccination effects on CD4 cells after COVID-19. General study results and limits: After vaccination of healthy people, only 1 of 255 vaccine-induced clones cross-reacted with common cold coronaviruses. Substantial clonal contraction characterized both infection- and vaccine-induced clones late after vaccination.

Ahead of sequencing, the ViraFEST assay grew antigen-specific CD4+ T cells using viral peptide pools. Culture lasted around eleven days before CD4+ T cell isolation. The repertoire was sequenced with immunoSEQ multiplex PCR; TCRdb's copy has only in-frame clones and lacks some. The table lists 50,000 to 65,000 clones, roughly 80% of them singletons. This clone appeared a single time. Its antigen is not identified. Source: CD4+ T cells from PBMCs cultured with HCoV-229E spike peptides, taken before COVID-19 vaccination. The source of this sequence is a human donor who received a COVID-19 vaccine.

For the CDR3, the DNA is TGTGCCAGCAGCCCGGGACAGGGGATCAATCAGCCCCAGCATTTT. Translating gives CASSPGQGINQPQHF. This chain links TRBV7-8 with TRBJ1-5; 10 nucleotides agree with TRBD1. This CDR3 comprises 15 residues. Germline CDR1 is SGHVS and CDR2 is FQNEAQ. The junction had 4 bases not matched to a gene; V was cut back by 5 bases and J by 3 bases.